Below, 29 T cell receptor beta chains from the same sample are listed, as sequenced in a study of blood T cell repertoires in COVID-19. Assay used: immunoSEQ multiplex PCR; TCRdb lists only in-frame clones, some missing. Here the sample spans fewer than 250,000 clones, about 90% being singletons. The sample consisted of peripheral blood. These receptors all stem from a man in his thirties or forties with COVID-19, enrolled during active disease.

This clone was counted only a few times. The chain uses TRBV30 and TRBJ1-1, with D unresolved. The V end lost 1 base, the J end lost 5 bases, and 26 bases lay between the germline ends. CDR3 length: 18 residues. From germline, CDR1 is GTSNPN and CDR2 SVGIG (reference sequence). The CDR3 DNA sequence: TGTGCCTGGAGTGGACAAACTAAGGTTGGGAGGCGATGGACTGAAGCTTTCTTT. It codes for CAWSGQTKVGRRWTEAFF.

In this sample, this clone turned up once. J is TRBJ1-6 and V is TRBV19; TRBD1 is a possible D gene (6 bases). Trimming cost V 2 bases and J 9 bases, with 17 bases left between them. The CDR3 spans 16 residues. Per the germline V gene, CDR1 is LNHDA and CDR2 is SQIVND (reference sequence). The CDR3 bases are TGTGCCAGTAGTATACAACAGGGCCAAGGGGGTTCACCCCTCCACTTT. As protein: CASSIQQGQGGSPLHF. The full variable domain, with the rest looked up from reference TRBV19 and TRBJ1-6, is DGGITQSPKYLFRKEGQNVTLSCEQNLNHDAMYWYRQDPGQGLRLIYYSQIVNDFQKGDIAEGYSVSREKKESFPLTVTSAQKNPTAFYLCASSIQQGQGGSPLHFGNGTRLTVT.

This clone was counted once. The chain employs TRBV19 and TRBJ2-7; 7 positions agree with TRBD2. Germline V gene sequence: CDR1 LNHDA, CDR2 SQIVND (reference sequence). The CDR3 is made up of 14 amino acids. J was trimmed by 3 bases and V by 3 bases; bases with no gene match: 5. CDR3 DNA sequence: TGTGCCAGTAGTATGGGGGGGGTAGGCTACGAGCAGTACTTC. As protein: CASSMGGVGYEQYF.

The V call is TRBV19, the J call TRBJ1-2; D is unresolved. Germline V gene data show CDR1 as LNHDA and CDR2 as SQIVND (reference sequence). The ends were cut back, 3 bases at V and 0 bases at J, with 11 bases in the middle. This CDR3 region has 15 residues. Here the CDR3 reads CASSISDPPNYGYTF. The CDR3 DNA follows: TGTGCCAGTAGTATTTCAGATCCGCCTAACTATGGCTACACCTTC. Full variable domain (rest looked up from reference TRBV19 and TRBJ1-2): DGGITQSPKYLFRKEGQNVTLSCEQNLNHDAMYWYRQDPGQGLRLIYYSQIVNDFQKGDIAEGYSVSREKKESFPLTVTSAQKNPTAFYLCASSISDPPNYGYTFGSGTRLTVV.

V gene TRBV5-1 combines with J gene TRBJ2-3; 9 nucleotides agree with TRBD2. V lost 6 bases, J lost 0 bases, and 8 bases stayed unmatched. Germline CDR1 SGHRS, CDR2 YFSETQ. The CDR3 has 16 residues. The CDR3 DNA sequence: TGCGCCAGCACCTTTAGCGGGGGTACTAGCACAGATACGCAGTATTTT. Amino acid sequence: CASTFSGGTSTDTQYF.

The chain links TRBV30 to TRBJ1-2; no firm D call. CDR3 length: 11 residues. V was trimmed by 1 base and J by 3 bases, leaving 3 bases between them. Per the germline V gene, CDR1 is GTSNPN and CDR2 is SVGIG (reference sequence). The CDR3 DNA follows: TGTGCCTGGAGTGCGGACTATGGCTACACCTTC. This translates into CAWSADYGYTF. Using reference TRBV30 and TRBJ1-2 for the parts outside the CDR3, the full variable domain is SQTIHQWPATLVQPVGSPLSLECTVEGTSNPNLYWYRQAAGRGLQLLFYSVGIGQISSEVPQNLSASRPQDRQFILSSKKLLLSDSGFYLCAWSADYGYTFGSGTRLTVV.

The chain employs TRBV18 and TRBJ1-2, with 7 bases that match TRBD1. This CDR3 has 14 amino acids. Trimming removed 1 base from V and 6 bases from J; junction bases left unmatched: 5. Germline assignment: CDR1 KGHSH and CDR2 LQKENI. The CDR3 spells CASSPLDRADGYTF. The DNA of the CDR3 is TGTGCCAGCTCACCACTAGACAGGGCTGATGGCTACACCTTC.

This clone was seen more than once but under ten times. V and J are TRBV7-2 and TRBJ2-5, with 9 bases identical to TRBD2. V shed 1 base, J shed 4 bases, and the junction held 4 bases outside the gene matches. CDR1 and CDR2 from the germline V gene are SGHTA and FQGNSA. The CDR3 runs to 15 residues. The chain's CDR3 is CASSLGYSGGETQYF. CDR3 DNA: TGTGCCAGCAGCTTAGGTTATAGCGGGGGAGAGACCCAGTACTTC.

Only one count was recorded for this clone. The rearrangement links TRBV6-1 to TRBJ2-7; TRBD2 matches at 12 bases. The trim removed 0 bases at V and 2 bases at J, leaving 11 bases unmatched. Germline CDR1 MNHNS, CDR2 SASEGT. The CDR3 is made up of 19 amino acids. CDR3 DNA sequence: TGTGCCAGCAGTGAAGCCCTCGGACTAGCGGGACGGGAGACCTACGAGCAGTACTTC. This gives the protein CASSEALGLAGRETYEQYF.

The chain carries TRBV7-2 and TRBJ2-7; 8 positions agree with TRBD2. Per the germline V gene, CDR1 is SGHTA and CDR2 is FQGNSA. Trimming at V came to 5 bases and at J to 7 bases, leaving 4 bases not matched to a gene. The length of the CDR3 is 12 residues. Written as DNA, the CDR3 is TGTGCCAGCAGCCCGGGGGGGGAAGAGCAGTACTTC. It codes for CASSPGGEEQYF.

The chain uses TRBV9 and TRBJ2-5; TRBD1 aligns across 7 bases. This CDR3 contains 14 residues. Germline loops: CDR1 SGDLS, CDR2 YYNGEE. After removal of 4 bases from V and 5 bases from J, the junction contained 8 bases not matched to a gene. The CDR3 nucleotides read TGTGCCAGCAGCCCGACAGGGTTTCGGGAGACCCAGTACTTC. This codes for CASSPTGFRETQYF.

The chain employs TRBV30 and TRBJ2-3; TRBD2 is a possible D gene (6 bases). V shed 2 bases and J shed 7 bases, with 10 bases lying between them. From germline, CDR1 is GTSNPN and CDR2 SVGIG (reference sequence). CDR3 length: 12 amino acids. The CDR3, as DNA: TGTGCCTGGAGTCGGAGGGATTATACGCAGTATTTT. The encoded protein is CAWSRRDYTQYF.

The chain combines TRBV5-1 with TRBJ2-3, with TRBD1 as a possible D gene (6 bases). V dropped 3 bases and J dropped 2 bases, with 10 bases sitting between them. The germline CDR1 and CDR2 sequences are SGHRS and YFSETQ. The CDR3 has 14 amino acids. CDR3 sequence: CASSSSGVTDTQYF. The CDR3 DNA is TGCGCCAGCAGCTCCTCAGGGGTCACAGATACGCAGTATTTT.

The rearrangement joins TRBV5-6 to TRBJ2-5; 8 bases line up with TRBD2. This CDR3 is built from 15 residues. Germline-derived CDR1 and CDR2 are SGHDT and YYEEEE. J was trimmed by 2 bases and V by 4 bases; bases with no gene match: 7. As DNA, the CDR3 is TGTGCCAGCAGCATATTAGCGGGGCGTCAAGAGACCCAGTACTTC. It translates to CASSILAGRQETQYF.

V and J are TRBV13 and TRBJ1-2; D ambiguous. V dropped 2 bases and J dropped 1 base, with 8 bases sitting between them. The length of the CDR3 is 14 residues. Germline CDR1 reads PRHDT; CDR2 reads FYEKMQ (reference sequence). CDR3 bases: TGTGCCAGCAGCTTAAAACCAGTTAACTATGGCTACACCTTC. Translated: CASSLKPVNYGYTF.

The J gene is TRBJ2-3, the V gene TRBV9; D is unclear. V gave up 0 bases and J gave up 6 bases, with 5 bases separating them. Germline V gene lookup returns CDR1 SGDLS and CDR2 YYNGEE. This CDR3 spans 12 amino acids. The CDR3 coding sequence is TGTGCCAGCAGCGTAGTAGAGGATACGCAGTATTTT. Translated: CASSVVEDTQYF.

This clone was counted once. The CDR3 region is CASSQTPGTGINQPQHF. CDR3 DNA sequence: TGCGCCAGCAGCCAAACCCCCGGGACAGGAATCAATCAGCCCCAGCATTTT. The chain carries TRBV4-1 and TRBJ1-5, with TRBD1 matching over 8 bases. Germline CDR1 is MGHRA and CDR2 is YSYEKL. Losses at the gene ends were 2 bases for V and 3 bases for J; bases not matched to a gene: 9. The CDR3 sequence is 17 residues long.

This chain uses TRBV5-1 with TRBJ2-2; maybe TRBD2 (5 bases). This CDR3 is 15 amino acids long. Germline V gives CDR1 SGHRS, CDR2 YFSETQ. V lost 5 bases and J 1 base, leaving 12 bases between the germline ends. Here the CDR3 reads CASSRGIMNTGELFF. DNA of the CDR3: TGCGCCAGCAGTCGGGGAATTATGAACACCGGGGAGCTGTTTTTT. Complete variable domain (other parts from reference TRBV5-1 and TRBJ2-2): KAGVTQTPRYLIKTRGQQVTLSCSPISGHRSVSWYQQTPGQGLQFLFEYFSETQRNKGNFPGRFSGRQFSNSRSEMNVSTLELGDSALYLCASSRGIMNTGELFFGEGSRLTVL.

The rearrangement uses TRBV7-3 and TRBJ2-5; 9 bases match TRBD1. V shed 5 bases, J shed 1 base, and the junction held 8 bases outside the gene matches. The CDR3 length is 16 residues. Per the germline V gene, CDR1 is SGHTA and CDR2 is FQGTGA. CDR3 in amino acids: CASSPTGGITQETQYF. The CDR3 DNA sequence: TGTGCCAGCAGCCCGACAGGGGGGATTACCCAAGAGACCCAGTACTTC.

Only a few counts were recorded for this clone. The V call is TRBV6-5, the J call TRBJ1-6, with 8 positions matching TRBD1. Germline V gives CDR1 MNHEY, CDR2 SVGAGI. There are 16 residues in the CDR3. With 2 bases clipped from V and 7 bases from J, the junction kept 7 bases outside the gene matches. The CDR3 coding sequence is TGTGCCAGCAGTTACCCCACGCACAGGGGGAATTCACCCCTCCACTTT. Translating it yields CASSYPTHRGNSPLHF.

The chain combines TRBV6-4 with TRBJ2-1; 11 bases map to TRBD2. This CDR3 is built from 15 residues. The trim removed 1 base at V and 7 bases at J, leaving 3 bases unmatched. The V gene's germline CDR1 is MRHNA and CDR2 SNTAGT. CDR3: CASSDFSGGANEQFF. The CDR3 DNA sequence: TGTGCCAGCAGTGACTTTAGCGGGGGGGCGAATGAGCAGTTCTTC.

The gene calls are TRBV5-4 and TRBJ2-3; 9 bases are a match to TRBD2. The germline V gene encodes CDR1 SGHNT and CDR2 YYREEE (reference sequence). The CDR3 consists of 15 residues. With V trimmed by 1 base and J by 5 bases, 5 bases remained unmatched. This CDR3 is CASSLSSGARDTQYF. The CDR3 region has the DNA TGTGCCAGCAGCTTGTCTAGCGGGGCCCGAGATACGCAGTATTTT.

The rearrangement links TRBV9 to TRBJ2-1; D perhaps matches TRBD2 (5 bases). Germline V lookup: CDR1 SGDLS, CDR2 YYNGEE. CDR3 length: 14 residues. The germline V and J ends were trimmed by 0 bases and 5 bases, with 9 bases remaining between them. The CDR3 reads CASSVGRLDNEQFF. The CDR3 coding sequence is TGTGCCAGCAGCGTAGGGAGGTTGGACAATGAGCAGTTCTTC.

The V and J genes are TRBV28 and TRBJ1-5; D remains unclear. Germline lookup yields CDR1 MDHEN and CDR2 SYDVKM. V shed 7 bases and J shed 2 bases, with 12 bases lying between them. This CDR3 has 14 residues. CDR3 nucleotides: TGTGCCAGCACCGACATCTCCCGCAATCAGCCCCAGCATTTT. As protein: CASTDISRNQPQHF.

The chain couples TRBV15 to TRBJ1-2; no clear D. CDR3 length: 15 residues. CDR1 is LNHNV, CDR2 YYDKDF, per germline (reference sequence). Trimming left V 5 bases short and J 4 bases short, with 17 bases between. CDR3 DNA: TGTGCCACCAGCGTGGGAGTGGGGTCGACCTATGGCTACACCTTC. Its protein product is CATSVGVGSTYGYTF.

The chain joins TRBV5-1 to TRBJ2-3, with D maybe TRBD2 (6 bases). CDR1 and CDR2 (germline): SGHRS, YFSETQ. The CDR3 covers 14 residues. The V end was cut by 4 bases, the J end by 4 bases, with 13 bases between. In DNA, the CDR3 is TGCGCCAGCAGCCCCCGGGGGACGGCAGATACGCAGTATTTT. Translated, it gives CASSPRGTADTQYF.

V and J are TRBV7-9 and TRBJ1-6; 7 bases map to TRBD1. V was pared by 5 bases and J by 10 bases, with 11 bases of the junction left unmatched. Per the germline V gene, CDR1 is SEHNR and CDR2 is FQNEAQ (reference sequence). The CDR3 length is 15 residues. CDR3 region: CASSRGRQGQSPLHF. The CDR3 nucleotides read TGTGCCAGCAGCCGAGGGAGACAGGGCCAGTCACCCCTCCACTTT.

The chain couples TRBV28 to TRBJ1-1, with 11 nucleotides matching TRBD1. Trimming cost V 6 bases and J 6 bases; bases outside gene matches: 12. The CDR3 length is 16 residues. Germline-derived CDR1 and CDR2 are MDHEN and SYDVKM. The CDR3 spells CASSRAGQGVQAEAFF. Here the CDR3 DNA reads TGTGCCAGCAGCCGTGCGGGACAGGGGGTGCAGGCTGAAGCTTTCTTT.

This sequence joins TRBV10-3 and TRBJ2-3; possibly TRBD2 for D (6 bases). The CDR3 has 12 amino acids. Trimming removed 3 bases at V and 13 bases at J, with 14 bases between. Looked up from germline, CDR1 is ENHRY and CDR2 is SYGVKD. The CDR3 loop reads CAISDGAGLKYF. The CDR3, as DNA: TGTGCCATCAGTGACGGAGCGGGTCTTAAGTATTTT.